This T cell receptor beta chain was captured in a study of cytomegalovirus exposure and HLA in healthy donors. Regarding the study as a whole: In a later analysis, HLA-associated beta chains showed higher expansion and lower generation probabilities than comparable chains. A missense variant in DCLRE1C was later tied to TCR beta V- and J-gene trimming. For presence/absence analyses, sequencing depth was assumed to be roughly uniform across donors. Beyond CMV serostatus, there was no information to go on about immune exposure.

This clone has just one count. Its cognate antigen is unknown. The PCR was carried out with 60 Vbeta primers and 13 Jbeta primers. TCRdb keeps only in-frame clones here, not all; method: immunoSEQ multiplex PCR. In the table there are about 140,000 clones, 60% to 85% of which are singletons. The V gene's germline CDR1 is SNHLY and CDR2 FYNNEI. This CDR3 comprises 14 residues. V was trimmed by 5 bases and J by 4 bases, leaving 12 bases between them. The TCR originated in a man in his late teens or twenties in good health and CMV-seronegative. The rearrangement joins TRBV2 to TRBJ2-1; no reliable D call. The sequencing sample was made of PBMCs. The CDR3 is CASSQSAPYNEQFF. CDR3 sequence (DNA): TGTGCCAGCAGTCAGTCTGCTCCGTACAATGAGCAGTTCTTC.